What follows is one T cell receptor (beta chain) and its context. What it recognizes is unknown. The source of the sample is a study of cytomegalovirus exposure and HLA in healthy donors. J was trimmed by 7 bases and V by 4 bases; bases with no gene match: 11. The germline CDR1 and CDR2 sequences are SGHDT and YYEEEE. The CDR3 has 15 residues. With 60 Vbeta and 13 Jbeta primers, the PCR was carried out. Produced via immunoSEQ multiplex PCR; TCRdb's table is partial and in-frame only. This table has over 75,000 clones, around 84% appearing once. General study points: In all likelihood, a cluster of highly shared sequence variants was a sequencing artifact.

The source material was PBMCs. The clonotype originates from a woman in her 50s in good health and CMV-seronegative. The chain links TRBV5-6 to TRBJ1-2; 9 bases map to TRBD1. In nucleotides, the CDR3 is TGTGCCAGCAGCCCCGGGACAGGGAACACCGGTGGCTACACCTTC. Protein: CASSPGTGNTGGYTF.